A single sample is the source of the 11 T cell receptor beta chains below, sequenced in a study of shared clonotypes between healthy human individuals. Some clones are missing from TCRdb's copy, which holds only in-frame ones; the method was immunoSEQ multiplex PCR. The sample lists some 630,000 clones; roughly 70% were seen once. Input material: memory CD4+ T cells sorted from blood. The subset was: CD45RA-negative fraction. The source of these receptors is a woman aged 30 to 39 in good health.

The chain has TRBV7-8 and TRBJ2-7; possibly TRBD1 for D (5 bases). V was trimmed by 0 bases and J by 4 bases, leaving 13 bases between them. The CDR3 has 15 amino acids. Germline V gene sequence: CDR1 SGHVS, CDR2 FQNEAQ. The CDR3 DNA is TGTGCCAGCAGCTTAGCAGGGGCTACGGATTACGAGCAGTACTTC. Residues: CASSLAGATDYEQYF.

This rearrangement joins TRBV13 to TRBJ1-3; TRBD1 aligns across 9 bases. The CDR3 length is 14 residues. CDR1 is PRHDT and CDR2 is FYEKMQ in the germline V gene (reference sequence). Trimming at V came to 4 bases and at J to 7 bases, leaving 5 bases not matched to a gene. CDR3 loop: CASSSGQGANTIYF. CDR3 DNA sequence: TGTGCCAGCAGCTCGGGACAGGGCGCGAACACCATATATTTT.

V usage is TRBV19 and J usage is TRBJ1-1; D unclear. This CDR3 is built from 12 residues. The V and J ends lost 6 bases and 4 bases respectively, with 9 bases between them. Germline V gives CDR1 LNHDA, CDR2 SQIVND (reference sequence). CDR3 sequence reads: CASRGSRTEAFF. CDR3 DNA: TGTGCCAGTAGAGGTTCACGCACTGAAGCTTTCTTT.

This sequence joins TRBV7-2 and TRBJ2-3; TRBD2 matches 13 bases. CDR1 is SGHTA, CDR2 FQGNSA, per germline. The CDR3 totals 16 residues. Trimming removed 6 bases from V and 5 bases from J; junction bases left unmatched: 8. The CDR3 nucleotides read TGTGCCAGCAGTATACTAGCGGGAGGGCCAGGAGATACGCAGTATTTT. This encodes CASSILAGGPGDTQYF.

V is TRBV5-6 and J is TRBJ2-1; perhaps TRBD1 as D (5 bases). Trimming took 2 bases from V and 13 from J, leaving 16 bases between them. Germline V CDR1 and CDR2: SGHDT, YYEEEE. This CDR3 is 13 amino acids long. The CDR3 protein is CASSFSQGIGQFF. CDR3 DNA: TGTGCCAGCAGCTTCTCTCAGGGAATAGGTCAGTTCTTC.

This clone showed up just a few times. The rearrangement links TRBV5-1 to TRBJ1-4; D may be TRBD1 (5 bases). The CDR3 length is 14 residues. Germline CDR1 reads SGHRS; CDR2 reads YFSETQ. V lost 1 base to trimming and J lost 7 bases, with 11 bases between them. CDR3 sequence: CASSLMGGGEKLFF. CDR3 sequence (DNA): TGCGCCAGCAGCTTGATGGGGGGAGGTGAAAAACTGTTTTTT.

This rearrangement joins TRBV29-1 to TRBJ2-3; D may match TRBD1 or TRBD2 (5 bases each). The germline gives CDR1 SQVTM, CDR2 ANQGSEA. Between the trimmed V and J ends, which lost 3 bases and 5 bases, there was a span of 12 bases. The CDR3 covers 13 residues. The CDR3 here is CSVDGGQGDTQYF. The CDR3 DNA is TGCAGCGTTGACGGCGGGCAGGGAGATACGCAGTATTTT.

This CDR3 reads CASSRSTPRGYGYTF. In DNA form, the CDR3 reads TGTGCCAGCAGCCGAAGTACTCCCCGGGGCTATGGCTACACCTTC. V usage is TRBV7-9 and J usage is TRBJ1-2, with D unresolved. This CDR3 spans 15 amino acids. Germline CDR1 reads SEHNR; CDR2 reads FQNEAQ (reference sequence). Trimming cost V 5 bases and J 4 bases, with 17 bases left between them.

V and J are TRBV7-9 and TRBJ1-1, with D uncertain. The germline V and J ends were trimmed by 4 bases and 7 bases, with 7 bases remaining between them. The CDR3 has 11 residues. Per the germline V gene, CDR1 is SEHNR and CDR2 is FQNEAQ (reference sequence). The CDR3 DNA reads TGTGCCAGCAGCTATACTAATGAAGCTTTCTTT. It yields the protein CASSYTNEAFF. Looking up the rest from reference TRBV7-9 and TRBJ1-1 gives the full variable domain: DTGVSQNPRHKITKRGQNVTFRCDPISEHNRLYWYRQTLGQGPEFLTYFQNEAQLEKSRLLSDRFSAERPKGSFSTLEIQRTEQGDSAMYLCASSYTNEAFFGQGTRLTVV.

This chain links TRBV18 with TRBJ2-7; 7 bases agree with TRBD2. The V and J ends lost 6 bases and 1 base, in that order; junction bases with no gene match: 6. From germline, CDR1 is KGHSH and CDR2 LQKENI. This CDR3 region has 14 residues. DNA of the CDR3: TGTGCCAGCTCTCGCACTAGCGAATCCTACGAGCAGTACTTC. It translates to CASSRTSESYEQYF.

The chain uses TRBV4-1 and TRBJ2-2; 10 bases match TRBD1. Germline lookup yields CDR1 MGHRA and CDR2 YSYEKL. V shed 2 bases and J 7 bases; nucleotides not matched to a gene: 7. This CDR3 contains 16 residues. The CDR3 DNA reads TGCGCCAGCAGCCAAAGGGACAGGGGCCCCATCGGGGAGCTGTTTTTT. The encoded protein is CASSQRDRGPIGELFF.